The 28 T cell receptor beta chains below were found in one sample sequenced in a study of blood T cell repertoires in COVID-19. Produced via immunoSEQ multiplex PCR; TCRdb's table is partial and in-frame only. The sample gives about 20,000 clones, less than 95% of which show up once; 3.5% to 5% is in the top ten. Sequencing was performed on peripheral blood. The receptors were gathered from a human donor in a cohort sampled during active COVID-19.

The J gene is TRBJ2-3, the V gene TRBV7-2, with unresolved D. Trimming removed 1 base from V and 6 bases from J, with 11 bases in between. This CDR3 region has 14 residues. Germline V gene sequence: CDR1 SGHTA, CDR2 FQGNSA. CDR3 sequence reads: CASSLVLLEDTQYF. CDR3 in DNA: TGTGCCAGCAGCTTAGTGTTGCTAGAGGATACGCAGTATTTT.

The CDR3 here is CASGLSIAAGLGGETQYF. The CDR3 DNA reads TGTGCTAGTGGTTTGAGTATCGCGGCGGGCCTAGGAGGGGAGACCCAGTACTTC. This chain links TRBV12-5 with TRBJ2-5; weak D call: TRBD2 (6 bases). The germline V gene encodes CDR1 LGHNT and CDR2 FRNRAP. Trimming shortened V by 2 bases and J by 5 bases, and 24 bases separated the two germline ends. The CDR3 has 18 residues.

The chain couples TRBV30 to TRBJ2-6, with D unresolved. This CDR3 comprises 15 residues. Germline CDR1 reads GTSNPN; CDR2 reads SVGIG (reference sequence). V shed 0 bases and J shed 0 bases, with 6 bases lying between them. The CDR3 is CAWSVHNSGANVLTF. CDR3 coding DNA: TGTGCCTGGAGTGTACATAACTCTGGGGCCAACGTCCTGACTTTC.

The chain links TRBV10-3 to TRBJ2-7, with 10 bases matching TRBD2. V gave up 11 bases and J gave up 3 bases; unmatched junction bases: 7. Germline assignment: CDR1 ENHRY and CDR2 SYGVKD. The CDR3 length is 13 residues. The CDR3 here is CAVPLAGDYEQYF. CDR3 nucleotide sequence: TGTGCCGTACCCCTAGCGGGGGACTACGAGCAGTACTTC.

The chain employs TRBV7-6 and TRBJ2-1; TRBD2 matches at 11 bases. Germline CDR1 SGHVS, CDR2 FNYEAQ. The CDR3 totals 14 residues. With 5 bases clipped from V and 9 bases from J, the junction kept 6 bases outside the gene matches. Here the CDR3 DNA reads TGTGCCAGCAGCGAAGACGGACTAGCGGGTGAGCAGTTCTTC. Its translation is CASSEDGLAGEQFF.

The chain employs TRBV7-3 and TRBJ1-1; unclear D gene. This CDR3 is built from 13 residues. Germline CDR1 is SGHTA and CDR2 is FQGTGA. Trimming took 2 bases from V and 5 from J, leaving 9 bases between them. The CDR3 reads CASSLSRVTEAFF. In DNA, the CDR3 is TGTGCCAGCAGCTTATCGAGGGTTACTGAAGCTTTCTTT.

This clone has only a few counts. The chain uses TRBV27 and TRBJ2-2, with 10 bases matching TRBD2. Per the germline V gene, CDR1 is MNHEY and CDR2 is SMNVEV (reference sequence). The J segment lost 3 bases and the V segment lost 10 bases, leaving 8 bases of the junction unmatched. The CDR3 covers 15 residues. CDR3 DNA: TGTGCCACCAGGAGCGGGAGGGTAGACACCGGGGAGCTGTTTTTT. Protein sequence: CATRSGRVDTGELFF.

The J gene is TRBJ1-6, the V gene TRBV5-8; the match to TRBD1 covers 8 bases. Germline CDR1 SGHTS, CDR2 YDEGEE. The V gene end was trimmed by 0 bases and the J gene end by 10 bases; junction bases not matched to a gene: 6. CDR3 length equals 15 residues. The CDR3 DNA follows: TGTGCCAGCAGCTTGGGGGGACAGGTGTGGTCACCCCTCCACTTT. Its translation is CASSLGGQVWSPLHF.

The chain has TRBV19 and TRBJ2-1, with 9 nucleotides matching TRBD2. From germline, CDR1 is LNHDA and CDR2 SQIVND (reference sequence). The CDR3 is 17 residues long. V lost 7 bases to trimming and J lost 10 bases; unmatched junction nucleotides: 20. The CDR3 DNA is TGTGCCAGTAATTCGCGGGAGGGCCGCTATGCCCCTAGGGAGCAGTTCTTC. Protein sequence: CASNSREGRYAPREQFF.

This CDR3 is CASSLTGGREPQHF. CDR3 coding DNA: TGCGCCAGCAGCTTGACAGGGGGCAGGGAGCCCCAGCATTTT. The chain joins TRBV5-1 to TRBJ1-5; 9 bases are a match to TRBD1. Unmatched junction bases numbered 4, after V lost 1 base and J lost 8 bases. Looked up from germline, CDR1 is SGHRS and CDR2 is YFSETQ. The CDR3 is 14 amino acids.

The CDR3 spells CASSQTSGSHNEQFF. Here the CDR3 DNA reads TGTGCCAGCAGCCAGACTAGCGGGAGTCACAATGAGCAGTTCTTC. The chain carries TRBV3-1 (or the pseudogene TRBV3-2) and TRBJ2-1; 12 bases agree with TRBD2. CDR1 LGHDT and CDR2 YNNKEL come from the germline V gene (reference sequence). The CDR3 has 15 amino acids. The junction had 2 bases not matched to a gene; V was cut back by 3 bases and J by 5 bases.

The gene calls are TRBV5-6 and TRBJ2-7; 11 bases are a match to TRBD1. From germline, CDR1 is SGHDT and CDR2 YYEEEE. J was trimmed by 7 bases and V by 3 bases; bases with no gene match: 6. The CDR3 length is 14 residues. CDR3 region: CASSWGQGVGEQYV. The DNA for the CDR3 is TGTGCCAGCAGCTGGGGACAGGGGGTGGGTGAGCAGTACGTC.

Only one count was recorded for this clone. The gene calls are TRBV7-9 and TRBJ2-3, with a tentative D call TRBD2 (5 bases). Germline lookup yields CDR1 SEHNR and CDR2 FQNEAQ (reference sequence). V gave up 7 bases and J gave up 0 bases, with 11 bases separating them. The CDR3 consists of 14 residues. The CDR3 region is CASTRSGSTDTQYF. The CDR3 coding sequence is TGTGCCAGCACCCGCAGCGGCAGCACAGATACGCAGTATTTT.

This clone was seen a few times. The V and J genes are TRBV10-3 and TRBJ1-5; no clear D. Trimming took off 4 bases at V and 3 bases at J, with 19 bases between the two ends. The CDR3 consists of 17 residues. Germline V gene data show CDR1 as ENHRY and CDR2 as SYGVKD. DNA of the CDR3: TGTGCCATCAGTGGAGGATCGGGTAGGGAGTACAATCAGCCCCAGCATTTT. It yields the protein CAISGGSGREYNQPQHF.

J is TRBJ2-1 and V is TRBV6-2 or TRBV6-3; the D gene is possibly TRBD2 (5 bases). This CDR3 is built from 14 residues. Germline CDR1 and CDR2: MNHEY and SVGEGT. V was pared by 3 bases and J by 13 bases, with 19 bases between. CDR3 in amino acids: CASSYMDSRFGQFF. The CDR3 DNA reads TGTGCCAGCAGTTATATGGACTCCCGCTTTGGACAGTTCTTC.

The chain couples TRBV7-2 to TRBJ2-5; possible D gene TRBD1, 7 bases. The CDR3 consists of 15 residues. The V gene's germline CDR1 is SGHTA and CDR2 FQGNSA. V dropped 5 bases and J dropped 5 bases, with 18 bases sitting between them. This chain's CDR3 is CASSTQGSGGETQYF. The CDR3 DNA follows: TGTGCCAGCAGCACACAGGGGTCAGGGGGGGAGACCCAGTACTTC.

This sequence joins TRBV10-3 and TRBJ2-7, with TRBD2 matching 15 bases. Trimming cost V 4 bases and J 0 bases; bases outside gene matches: 7. CDR1 and CDR2 (germline): ENHRY, SYGVKD. This CDR3 is 18 amino acids long. CDR3 nucleotide sequence: TGTGCCATCAGTGCCCGGACTAGCGGGGGGGAACTCTCCTACGAGCAGTACTTC. It codes for CAISARTSGGELSYEQYF.

The CDR3 DNA reads as TGTGCCAGCAGTTACTCTAGACACGGGGGGAACTATGGCTACACCTTC. Amino acids: CASSYSRHGGNYGYTF. The rearrangement links TRBV6-5 to TRBJ1-2; the D gene is possibly TRBD1 (5 bases). The germline gives CDR1 MNHEY, CDR2 SVGAGI. The CDR3 spans 16 residues. The V and J ends lost 0 bases and 2 bases respectively, with 13 bases between them.

This chain links TRBV2 with TRBJ2-7; the D gene is possibly TRBD2 (5 bases). V was trimmed by 6 bases and J by 0 bases, leaving 15 bases between them. CDR1 is SNHLY, CDR2 FYNNEI, per germline. This CDR3 is 15 amino acids long. The CDR3, as DNA: TGTGCCAGCAGCGGTTGGCATACTAGCTCCTACGAGCAGTACTTC. This gives the protein CASSGWHTSSYEQYF.

V usage is TRBV3-1 (or the pseudogene TRBV3-2) and J usage is TRBJ2-1; 8 nucleotides agree with TRBD1. The V and J ends lost 4 bases and 0 bases, in that order; junction bases with no gene match: 26. The CDR3 is 23 amino acids. The germline V gene has CDR1 LGHDT and CDR2 YNNKEL (reference sequence). CDR3 DNA sequence: TGTGCCAGCAGCCCAGCCAATCGCTATTCCAGGGGGCCCGTCACCTACTCCTACAATGAGCAGTTCTTC. Translating gives CASSPANRYSRGPVTYSYNEQFF.

The chain links TRBV4-3 to TRBJ1-3; D may be TRBD1 (5 bases). Germline V gene sequence: CDR1 LGHNA, CDR2 YSLEER. The CDR3 is 18 amino acids. Trimming took 2 bases from V and 5 from J, leaving 22 bases between them. This CDR3 reads CASSQSGGGARRRNTIYF. CDR3 bases: TGCGCCAGCAGCCAATCGGGGGGAGGGGCGCGGAGGAGAAACACCATATATTTT.

The chain recombines TRBV6-9 with TRBJ2-6; 11 bases are shared with TRBD2. Germline CDR1 reads MNHGY; CDR2 reads SVAAGI. The CDR3 loop spans 20 amino acids. Losses at the gene ends were 7 bases for V and 2 bases for J; bases not matched to a gene: 16. CDR3 loop: CASTSQGETSGRAGANVLTF. In DNA, the CDR3 is TGTGCCAGCACCTCACAGGGGGAAACTAGCGGGAGAGCTGGGGCCAACGTCCTGACTTTC.

The table lists this clone with a count of one. The V gene is TRBV7-6, the J gene TRBJ2-1; 7 nucleotides agree with TRBD2. Germline CDR1 reads SGHVS; CDR2 reads FNYEAQ. This CDR3 spans 15 amino acids. The J segment lost 8 bases and the V segment lost 1 base, leaving 8 bases of the junction unmatched. The CDR3: CASSLGAGARDEQFF. The CDR3 nucleotides are TGTGCCAGCAGCTTAGGGGCGGGAGCTCGCGATGAGCAGTTCTTC.

The sample holds one count of this clone. The genes are TRBV3-1 (or the pseudogene TRBV3-2) and TRBJ1-1; D uncertain. The V gene lost 0 bases and the J gene lost 5 bases, with 13 bases spanning the gap. The CDR3 runs to 15 residues. Germline CDR1 is LGHDT and CDR2 is YNNKEL (reference sequence). The CDR3 region has the DNA TGTGCCAGCAGCCAAGAGCGGTTGCGAGGGACTGAAGCTTTCTTT. The encoded protein is CASSQERLRGTEAFF.

This clone was recorded a few times. The CDR3 region has the DNA TGTGCCAGCAGCCCGACAGCAGGAGGGGTATACTACGAGCAGTACTTC. This translates into CASSPTAGGVYYEQYF. V and J are TRBV7-9 and TRBJ2-7, with a weak D call TRBD2 (6 bases). Germline CDR1 is SEHNR and CDR2 is FQNEAQ (reference sequence). V was clipped by 5 bases and J by 3 bases, with 20 bases between them. The CDR3 contains 16 residues.

The genes are TRBV9 and TRBJ2-5, with 8 nucleotides matching TRBD1. V lost 3 bases to trimming and J lost 7 bases; unmatched junction nucleotides: 8. Germline V CDR1 and CDR2: SGDLS, YYNGEE. This CDR3 region has 14 residues. The CDR3 bases are TGTGCCAGCAGCGCAGGACAGGGAGTGGTGACCCAGTACTTC. Translation gives CASSAGQGVVTQYF.

The V call is TRBV7-2, the J call TRBJ1-1, with 7 bases lining up with TRBD1. The CDR3 consists of 15 residues. The V gene's germline CDR1 is SGHTA and CDR2 FQGNSA. Germline trimming cut 5 bases from V and 5 bases from J; bases unmatched to any gene: 11. The CDR3 protein is CASSRQTTGRTEAFF. The CDR3 DNA sequence: TGTGCCAGCAGCCGTCAGACGACAGGGAGGACTGAAGCTTTCTTT.

The chain is built from TRBV24-1 and TRBJ1-2; no definite D call. In germline, CDR1 is KGHDR, CDR2 SFDVKD. The CDR3 is 15 amino acids. Trimming took 8 bases from V and 4 from J, leaving 19 bases between them. This CDR3 reads CATNPGGSYSYGYTF. Here the CDR3 DNA reads TGTGCCACCAACCCCGGAGGCAGCTATTCCTATGGCTACACCTTC.